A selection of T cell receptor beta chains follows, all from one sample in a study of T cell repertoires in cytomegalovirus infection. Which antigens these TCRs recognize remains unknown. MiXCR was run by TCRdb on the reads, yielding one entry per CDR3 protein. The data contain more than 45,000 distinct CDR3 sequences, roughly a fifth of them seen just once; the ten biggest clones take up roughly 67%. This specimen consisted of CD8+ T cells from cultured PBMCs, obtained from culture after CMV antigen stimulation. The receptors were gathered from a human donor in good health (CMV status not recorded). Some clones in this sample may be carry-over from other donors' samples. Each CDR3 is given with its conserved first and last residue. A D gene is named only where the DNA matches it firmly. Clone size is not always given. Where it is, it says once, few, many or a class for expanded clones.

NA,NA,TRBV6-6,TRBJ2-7,TGTGCCAGCAGTTACTCGAAAACGGACCTAATCTACGAGCAGTACTTC,CASSYSKTDLIYEQYF
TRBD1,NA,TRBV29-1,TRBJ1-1,TGCAGCGTTATGGACAGGGGAGGTATCACTGAAGCTTTCTTT,CSVMDRGGITEAFF
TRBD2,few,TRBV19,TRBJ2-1,TGTGCCAGTAGTATAAAAGCGGGAGGGCCCTACAATGAGCAGTTCTTC,CASSIKAGGPYNEQFF
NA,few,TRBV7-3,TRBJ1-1,TGTGCCAGCAGGTATCGCCCCAGGGGGAACACTGAAGCTTTCTTT,CASRYRPRGNTEAFF
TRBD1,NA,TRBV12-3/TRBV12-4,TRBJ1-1,TGTGCCAGCAGTGCCACGGGACAGGGAATGAACACTGAAGCTTTCTTT,CASSATGQGMNTEAFF
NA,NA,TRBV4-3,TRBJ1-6,TGCGCCAGCAGCCAAGGGACCACAGACGAACGCATTCCACCCCTCCACTTT,CASSQGTTDERIPPLHF
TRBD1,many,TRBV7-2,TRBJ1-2,TGTGCCAGCAGCCCGTACGACAGGGAAGCTAACTATGGCTACACCTTC,CASSPYDREANYGYTF
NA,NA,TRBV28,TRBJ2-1,TGTGCCAGCACCGGAGGAGCTAGCCGCTACAATGAGCAGTTCTTC,CASTGGASRYNEQFF
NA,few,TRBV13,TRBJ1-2,TGTGCCAGCAGCTTAGGAACAGGGTGGGACTATGGCTACACCTTC,CASSLGTGWDYGYTF
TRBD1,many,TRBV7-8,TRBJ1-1,TGTGCCAGCAGCTTAGGAGGGACAGAGAACACTGAAGCTTTCTTT,CASSLGGTENTEAFF
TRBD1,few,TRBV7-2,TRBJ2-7,TGTGCCAGCAGCTCCACGACAGGGATGGGATTCTACGAGCAGTACTTC,CASSSTTGMGFYEQYF
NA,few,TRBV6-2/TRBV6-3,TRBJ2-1,TGTGCCAGCAGTTACTCGGACAACAATGAGCAGTTCTTC,CASSYSDNNEQFF
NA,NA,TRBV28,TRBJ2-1,TGTGCCAGCACCTTCACTATGGGGTACAATGAGCAGTTCTTC,CASTFTMGYNEQFF
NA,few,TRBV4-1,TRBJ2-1,TGCGCCAGCAGCCAAGATCCAGCCTACTCCTACAATGAGCAGTTCTTC,CASSQDPAYSYNEQFF
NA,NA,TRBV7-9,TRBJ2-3,TGTGCCAGCAGCTTAGGGGGGTACCGGGACTCTCGAAGCACAGATACGCAGTATTTT,CASSLGGYRDSRSTDTQYF
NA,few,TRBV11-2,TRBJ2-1,TGTGCCAGCAGCTCCCAGCCACGGGGCAGCTACAATGAGCAGTTCTTC,CASSSQPRGSYNEQFF
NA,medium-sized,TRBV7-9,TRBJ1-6,TGTGCCAGCAGCTTACACAACTGGGACACCTCACCCCTCCACTTT,CASSLHNWDTSPLHF
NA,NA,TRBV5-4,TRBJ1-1,TGTGCCAGCAGCTTGGGGGGTCGAGCTGAAGCTTTCTTT,CASSLGGRAEAFF
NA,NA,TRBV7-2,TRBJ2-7,TGTGCCAGCAGCCACGGGTGGCTTAACGAGCAGTACTTC,CASSHGWLNEQYF
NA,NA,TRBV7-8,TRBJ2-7,TGTGCCAGCAGCTTAAGGGGACGGAATACCTACGAGCAGTACTTC,CASSLRGRNTYEQYF
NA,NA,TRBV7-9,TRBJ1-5,TGTGCCAGCAGCTTAGTAGGGGGGCCCAATCAGCCCCAGCATTTT,CASSLVGGPNQPQHF
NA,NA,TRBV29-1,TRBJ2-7,TGCAGCGTTGAAGGCCCCGGACGGGACTACGAGCAGTACTTC,CSVEGPGRDYEQYF
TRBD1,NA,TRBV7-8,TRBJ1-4,TGTGCCAGCAGCTTTCCTACAGGGGGCGCAAGGGAAAAACTGTTTTTT,CASSFPTGGAREKLFF
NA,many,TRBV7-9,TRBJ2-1,TGTGCCAGCAGCCCCGAGGACCATCGCAATGAGCAGTTCTTC,CASSPEDHRNEQFF
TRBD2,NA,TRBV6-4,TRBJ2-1,TGTGCCAGCAGTGACGGGACTAGCGGGAGTTTAATCAATGAGCAGTTCTTC,CASSDGTSGSLINEQFF
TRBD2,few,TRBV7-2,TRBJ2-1,TGTGCCAGCAGCCAGCGGGAGAGTTACAATGAGCAGTTCTTC,CASSQRESYNEQFF
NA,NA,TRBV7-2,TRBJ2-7,TGTGCCAGCAGCTTAGAATCCACAGTCTACGAGCAGTACTTC,CASSLESTVYEQYF
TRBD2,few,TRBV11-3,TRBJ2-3,TGTGCCAGCAGCTTAAGTAAGAGTAGCGGGGGGCCAGATACGCAGTATTTT,CASSLSKSSGGPDTQYF
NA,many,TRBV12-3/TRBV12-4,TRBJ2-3,TGTGCCAGCAGGGGTCCAACGGGCCCGAGCACAGATACGCAGTATTTT,CASRGPTGPSTDTQYF
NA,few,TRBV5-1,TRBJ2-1,TGCGCCAGCAGCTCCTGGGCGAGGGCGTTCTTC,CASSSWARAFF
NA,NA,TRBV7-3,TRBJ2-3,TGTGCCAGCAGCTTACTTGGGGGGAGCACAGATACGCAGTATTTT,CASSLLGGSTDTQYF
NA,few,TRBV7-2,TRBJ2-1,TGTGCCAGCAGCTTCGCGCCAGGGGGGTATGAGCAGTTCTTC,CASSFAPGGYEQFF
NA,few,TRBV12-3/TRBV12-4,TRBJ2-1,TGTGCCAGCTCCTCCCTGGGCTCCTACAATGAGCAGTTCTTC,CASSSLGSYNEQFF
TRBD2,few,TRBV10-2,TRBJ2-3,TGCGCCAGCAGTGAACCCCTAGCGGGGAGGGTAGATACGCAGTATTTT,CASSEPLAGRVDTQYF
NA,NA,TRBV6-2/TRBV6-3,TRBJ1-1,TGTGCCAGCAGTTACGTCCCAGGGCGGACTGAAGCTTTCTTT,CASSYVPGRTEAFF
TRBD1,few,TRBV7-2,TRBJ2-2,TGTGCCAGCAGGAGACGACAGGGGTTTACCGGGGAGCTGTTTTTT,CASRRRQGFTGELFF
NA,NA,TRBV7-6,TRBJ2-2,TGTGCCAGCAGCTTTATACGTGATGCGAACACCGGGGAGCTGTTTTTT,CASSFIRDANTGELFF
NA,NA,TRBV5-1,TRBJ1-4,TGCGCCAGCAGCCCCCAGTCCGCGACTAATGAAAAACTGTTTTTT,CASSPQSATNEKLFF
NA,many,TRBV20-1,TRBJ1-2,TGCAGTGCTAACCCGCTCAGAGGGAACTATGGCTACACCTTC,CSANPLRGNYGYTF
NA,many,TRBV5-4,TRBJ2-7,TGTGCCAGCAGTTTGACACCGGTCTACGAGCAGTACTTC,CASSLTPVYEQYF
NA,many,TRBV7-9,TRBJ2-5,TGTGCCAGCAGCTTTCAGGGGAGGGAGGAGTACTTC,CASSFQGREEYF
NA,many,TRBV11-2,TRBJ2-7,TGTGCCAGCAGTTTAGACGGCCGCGAGCAGTACTTC,CASSLDGREQYF